Here is one TCR beta chain with its context. Its target is unknown. This PCR relied on a set of 60 Vbeta primers and 13 Jbeta primers. TCRdb keeps only in-frame clones here, not all; method: immunoSEQ multiplex PCR. The sample carries over 200,000 clones, just under 85% recorded once. V dropped 3 bases and J dropped 0 bases, with 12 bases sitting between them. This CDR3 region has 15 residues. Germline CDR1 reads GTSNPN; CDR2 reads SVGIG (reference sequence). The sample originates from a study of cytomegalovirus exposure and HLA in healthy donors. Study-wide findings and caveats: It was likely that a cluster of highly shared sequence variants was a sequencing artifact.

Material: PBMCs. The chain links TRBV30 to TRBJ1-5; D is ambiguous. This receptor was identified in a woman between 40 and 55 years old in good health and CMV-seronegative. The DNA of the CDR3 is TGTGCCTGGAGCCCGGGTTCAGATAGCAATCAGCCCCAGCATTTT. Residues: CAWSPGSDSNQPQHF. Supplemented by reference TRBV30 and TRBJ1-5, the full variable domain reads SQTIHQWPATLVQPVGSPLSLECTVEGTSNPNLYWYRQAAGRGLQLLFYSVGIGQISSEVPQNLSASRPQDRQFILSSKKLLLSDSGFYLCAWSPGSDSNQPQHFGDGTRLSIL.